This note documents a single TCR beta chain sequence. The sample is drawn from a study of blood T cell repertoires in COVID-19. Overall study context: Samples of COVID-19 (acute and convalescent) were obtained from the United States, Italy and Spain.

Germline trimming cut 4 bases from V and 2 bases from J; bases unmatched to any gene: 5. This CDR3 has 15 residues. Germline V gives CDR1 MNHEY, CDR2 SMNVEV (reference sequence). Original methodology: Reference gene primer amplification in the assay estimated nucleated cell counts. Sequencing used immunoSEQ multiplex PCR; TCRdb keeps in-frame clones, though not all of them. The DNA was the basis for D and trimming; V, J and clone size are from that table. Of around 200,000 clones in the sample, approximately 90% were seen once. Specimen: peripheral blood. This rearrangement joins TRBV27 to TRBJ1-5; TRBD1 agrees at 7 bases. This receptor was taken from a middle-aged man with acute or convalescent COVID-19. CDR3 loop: CASSWTGPGNQPQHF. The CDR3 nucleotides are TGTGCCAGCAGTTGGACAGGCCCCGGCAATCAGCCCCAGCATTTT.